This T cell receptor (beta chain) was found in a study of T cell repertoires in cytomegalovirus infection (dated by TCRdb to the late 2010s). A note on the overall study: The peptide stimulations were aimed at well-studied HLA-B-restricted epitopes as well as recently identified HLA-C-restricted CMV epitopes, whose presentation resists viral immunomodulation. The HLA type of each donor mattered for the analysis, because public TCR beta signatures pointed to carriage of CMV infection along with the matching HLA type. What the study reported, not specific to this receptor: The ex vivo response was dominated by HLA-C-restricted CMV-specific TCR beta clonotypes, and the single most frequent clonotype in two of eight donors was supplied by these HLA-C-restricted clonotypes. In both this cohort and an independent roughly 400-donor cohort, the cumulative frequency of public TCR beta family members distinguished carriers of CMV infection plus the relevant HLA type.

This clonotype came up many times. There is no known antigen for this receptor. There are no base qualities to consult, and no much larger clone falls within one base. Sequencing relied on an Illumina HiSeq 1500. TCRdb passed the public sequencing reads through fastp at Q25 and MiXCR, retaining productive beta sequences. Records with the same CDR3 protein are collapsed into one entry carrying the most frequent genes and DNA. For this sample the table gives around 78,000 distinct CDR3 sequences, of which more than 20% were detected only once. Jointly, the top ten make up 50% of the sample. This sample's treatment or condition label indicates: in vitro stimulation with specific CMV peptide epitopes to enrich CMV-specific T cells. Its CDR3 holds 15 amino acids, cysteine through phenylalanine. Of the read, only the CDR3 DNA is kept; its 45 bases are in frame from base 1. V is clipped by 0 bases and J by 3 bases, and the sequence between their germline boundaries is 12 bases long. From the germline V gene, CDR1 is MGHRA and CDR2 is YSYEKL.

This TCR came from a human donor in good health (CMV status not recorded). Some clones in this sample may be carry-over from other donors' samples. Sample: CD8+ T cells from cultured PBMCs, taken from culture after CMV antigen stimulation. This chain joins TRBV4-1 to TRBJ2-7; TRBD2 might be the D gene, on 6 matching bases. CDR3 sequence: CASSQDTGTLYEQYF. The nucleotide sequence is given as TGCGCCAGCAGCCAAGATACCGGGACTCTCTACGAGCAGTACTTC.